These T cell receptor beta chains were read from a single sample in a study of shared clonotypes between healthy human individuals. Profiling relied on immunoSEQ multiplex PCR, and the TCRdb table lists in-frame clones only, not all of them. The data show roughly 1.4 million clones, with approximately 98.5% seen just once and 0.36% held by the top ten. Sequencing was done on a sample of naive CD4+ T cells sorted from blood. The receptors derive from a man aged 25 to 45 in good health. CDR3s include the opening cysteine and the closing phenylalanine or tryptophan.

V	J	CDR3
TRBV4-3	TRBJ2-3	CASSLNSVSTDTQYF
TRBV27	TRBJ1-5	CASSLWGQGGINQPQHF
TRBV27	TRBJ2-7	CASRGADGPTYEQYF
TRBV2	TRBJ1-4	CASRQGQNEKLFF
TRBV19	TRBJ1-1	CASSISWGKEAFF
TRBV18	TRBJ2-2	CASSHYVRDLNTGELFF
TRBV28	TRBJ1-1	CASSFLGSNTEAFF
TRBV7-2	TRBJ2-1	CASSFFDRGLGEQFF
TRBV4-3	TRBJ2-7	CASSQETGHEQYF
TRBV10-1	TRBJ2-7	CASCAIIGGEQYF
TRBV15	TRBJ2-5	CATSRDGQGAGETQYF
TRBV5-4	TRBJ2-1	CASSLGGSAMSSPQFF
TRBV5-1	TRBJ2-7	CASSLPDTNEQYF
TRBV4-3	TRBJ2-3	CASSQDYFTDTQYF
TRBV19	TRBJ2-7	CASSKASGTYEQYF
TRBV10-1	TRBJ2-5	CASSGRAGDQETQYF
TRBV7-9	TRBJ2-1	CASSLVDEQFF
TRBV5-1	TRBJ1-1	CASSLSLGEAFF
TRBV5-6	TRBJ2-2	CASSTPGATGELFF
TRBV19	TRBJ2-7	CASSPKTGGYEQYF
TRBV4-1	TRBJ1-2	CASSQVVPTVNYGYTF
TRBV7-9	TRBJ2-3	CASSLVPLAGSSTDTQYF
TRBV7-2	TRBJ1-5	CASSLRVSQPQHF
TRBV25-1	TRBJ2-2	CASSELVAGELFF
TRBV5-1	TRBJ1-2	CASSERTGTGYTF
TRBV4-3	TRBJ2-7	CASSRGQGYEQYF
TRBV11-3	TRBJ2-5	CASSLGSGSETQYF
TRBV2	TRBJ1-1	CASSEASGSMNTEAFF
TRBV28	TRBJ2-1	CASRWGSGKGEQFF
TRBV11-1	TRBJ1-2	CASSFFEIYGYTF
TRBV6-9	TRBJ2-7	CASRPLAGPYEQYF
TRBV28	TRBJ2-7	CASSPMGGPFYEQYF
TRBV7-9	TRBJ2-3	CASRWDRGTDTQYF
TRBV11-2	TRBJ2-7	CASSLEPGLTYEQYF
TRBV7-6	TRBJ2-3	CASSAGRVDTQYF
TRBV7-9	TRBJ2-2	CASRGGERTGELFF
TRBV6-5	TRBJ2-1	CASSPHRDEQFF
TRBV28	TRBJ1-1	CASSSIANTEAFF
TRBV7-2	TRBJ2-7	CASSAFRGPYEQYF
TRBV7-8	TRBJ1-2	CASSRTGINYGYTF
TRBV4-1	TRBJ2-5	CASSLSTGTQETQYF
TRBV5-1	TRBJ2-1	CASSFDPLAGAPYNEQFF
TRBV30	TRBJ1-1	CAWSKAEAFF
TRBV5-4	TRBJ2-1	CASSAYGTGDNEQFF
TRBV5-4	TRBJ2-1	CASSYLAGTYNEQFF
TRBV5-1	TRBJ2-5	CASSSTGSQETQYF
TRBV29-1	TRBJ1-2	CSGRTGDYGYTF
TRBV27	TRBJ2-1	CASINHLAGGGEQFF
TRBV2	TRBJ2-7	CASSLRDRGNEQYF
TRBV5-4	TRBJ2-1	CASSSWTSDYNEQFF
TRBV28	TRBJ2-7	CASSLSGQSYEQYF
TRBV9	TRBJ2-3	CASSARPITDTQYF
TRBV5-1	TRBJ1-1	CASSNSGGADTEAFF
TRBV9	TRBJ1-1	CASSVAPGMNTEAFF
TRBV6-6	TRBJ2-1	CASSYTSTEYNEQFF
TRBV6-5	TRBJ2-7	CASSYSRSGVGYEQYF
TRBV27	TRBJ1-2	CASSPQGGYYGYTF
TRBV6-5	TRBJ2-7	CASTTGGRWAYEQYF
TRBV5-5	TRBJ2-5	CASSLGTGRETQYF